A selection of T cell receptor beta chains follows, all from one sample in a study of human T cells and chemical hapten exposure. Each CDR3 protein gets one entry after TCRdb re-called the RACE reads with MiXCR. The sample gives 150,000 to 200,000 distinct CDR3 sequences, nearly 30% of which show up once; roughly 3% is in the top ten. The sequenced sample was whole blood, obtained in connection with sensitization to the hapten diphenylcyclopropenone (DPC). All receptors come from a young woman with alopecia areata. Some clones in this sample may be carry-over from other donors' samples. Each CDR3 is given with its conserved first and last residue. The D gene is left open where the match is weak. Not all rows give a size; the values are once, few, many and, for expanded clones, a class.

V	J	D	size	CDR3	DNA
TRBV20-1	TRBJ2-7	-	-	CSARTVTYEQYF	TGCAGTGCGAGGACGGTCACCTACGAGCAGTACTTC
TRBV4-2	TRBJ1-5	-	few	CASSQDGRGGSGQPQHF	TGTGCCAGCAGCCAAGACGGACGCGGGGGCTCGGGTCAGCCCCAGCATTTT
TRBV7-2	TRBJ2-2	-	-	CASSFGAMDTGELFF	TGTGCCAGCAGCTTTGGGGCTATGGACACCGGGGAGCTGTTTTTT
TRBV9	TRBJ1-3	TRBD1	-	CASSVGQGAGNTIYF	TGTGCCAGCAGCGTGGGACAGGGGGCTGGAAACACCATATATTTT
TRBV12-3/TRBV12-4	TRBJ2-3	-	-	CASSPPLGADTQYF	TGTGCCAGCAGCCCCCCCCTGGGGGCAGATACGCAGTATTTT
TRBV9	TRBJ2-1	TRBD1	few	CASSFTGDEQFF	TGTGCCAGCAGTTTCACAGGGGATGAGCAGTTCTTC
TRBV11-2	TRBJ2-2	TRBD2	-	CASSLGRREGTGELFF	TGTGCCAGCAGCTTAGGCCGGCGGGAGGGGACCGGGGAGCTGTTTTTT
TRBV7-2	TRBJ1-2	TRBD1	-	CASSPRDREGYTF	TGTGCCAGCAGCCCGAGGGACAGGGAGGGCTACACCTTC
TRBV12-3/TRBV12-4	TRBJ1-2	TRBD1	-	CASRRGQGLNGHTF	TGTGCCAGCAGACGCGGACAGGGACTTAATGGCCACACCTTC
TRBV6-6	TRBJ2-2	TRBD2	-	CASSYGTSGDLNTGELFF	TGTGCCAGCAGTTACGGGACTAGCGGGGATTTGAACACCGGGGAGCTGTTTTTT
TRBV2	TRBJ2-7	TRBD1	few	CASSRQGPYEQYF	TGTGCCAGCAGTAGACAGGGACCCTACGAGCAGTACTTC
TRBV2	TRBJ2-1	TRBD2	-	CASGGTSGDEQFF	TGTGCCAGCGGAGGGACTAGCGGTGACGAGCAGTTCTTC
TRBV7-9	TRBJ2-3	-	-	CAVARGDTQYF	TGTGCCGTGGCCCGCGGGGATACGCAGTATTTT
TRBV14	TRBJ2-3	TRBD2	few	CASSQASGTFADTQYF	TGTGCCAGCAGCCAAGCTAGCGGGACTTTCGCAGATACGCAGTATTTT
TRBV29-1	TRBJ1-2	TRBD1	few	CSVWTGLYGYTF	TGCAGCGTTTGGACAGGGCTTTATGGCTACACCTTC
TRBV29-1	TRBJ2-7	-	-	CSVESGAREQYF	TGCAGCGTTGAATCGGGGGCCCGGGAGCAGTACTTC
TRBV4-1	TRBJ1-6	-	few	CASSQDPGTPVSPLHF	TGCGCCAGCAGCCAAGATCCCGGGACGCCTGTTTCACCCCTCCACTTT
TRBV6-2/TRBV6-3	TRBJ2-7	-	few	CASSSLRDEYF	TGTGCCAGCAGTTCCCTCAGGGATGAGTACTTC
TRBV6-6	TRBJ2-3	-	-	CASRKWSADTQYF	TGTGCCAGCAGGAAATGGTCGGCAGATACGCAGTATTTT
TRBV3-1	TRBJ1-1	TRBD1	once	CASTQGDTEAFF	TGTGCCAGCACCCAGGGGGACACTGAAGCTTTCTTT
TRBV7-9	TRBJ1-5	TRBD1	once	CASSSRLSGTGEDQPQHF	TGTGCCAGCAGCTCCCGACTCTCCGGGACAGGGGAGGATCAGCCCCAGCATTTT
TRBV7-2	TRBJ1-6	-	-	CASSSGLGEVGVSPLHF	TGTGCCAGCAGCTCTGGGTTGGGGGAAGTTGGCGTGTCACCCCTCCACTTT
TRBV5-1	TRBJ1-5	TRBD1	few	CASSLTGDGQPQHF	TGCGCCAGCAGCTTGACAGGGGATGGTCAGCCCCAGCATTTT